This T cell receptor (beta chain) was found in a study of shared clonotypes between healthy human individuals. Study observations and caveats: Clonotypes which were not shared had lower generation probabilities than clonotypes that all four donors shared. Across subsets, estimated richness was generally greater for naive than for memory populations. Across a handful of donors, naive CD4 shared around 5.3%, naive CD8 over 3%, memory CD4 2% to 2.5%, memory CD8 0.35% to 0.5%.

This was a deep-level run. The protocol was immunoSEQ multiplex PCR, while the TCRdb copy is restricted to in-frame clones and leaves out a portion. The sample has roughly 1.4 million clones, approximately 98.5% seen once; the top ten hold approximately 0.38%. This clone was found once. What it recognizes is unknown. The J segment lost 6 bases and the V segment lost 3 bases, leaving 1 base of the junction unmatched. Germline CDR1 and CDR2: SGHTA and FQGTGA. The CDR3 has 13 residues. The clonotype comes from a man aged 25 to 40 in good health. The chain joins TRBV7-3 to TRBJ1-1, with 10 nucleotides matching TRBD1. The sample comprised naive CD4+ T cells sorted from blood. Stated subset: CD45RA+ positively selected. CDR3 in DNA: TGTGCCAGCAGCTTCGGGACAGGGGCTGAAGCTTTCTTT. It yields the protein CASSFGTGAEAFF.